This T cell receptor (beta chain) derives from a study of cytomegalovirus exposure and HLA in healthy donors. Overall study context: HLA-typed donors were the source of about 85 million unique TCRs held in an early data release.

A word on this clone: No antigen is known for it.

With 60 Vbeta and 13 Jbeta primers, the PCR was carried out. Authors' data handling: Approximately 87 million unique TCR beta chains, 9 million to 11 million shared, were counted in a later analysis. Clones were sequenced by immunoSEQ multiplex PCR, and TCRdb holds only the in-frame ones, with some missing. V, J and clone size are those of that table, while D and trimming were read from the DNA. The profile shows 120,000 to 150,000 clones, approximately 73% of them singletons. General study results and limits: A link between a missense DCLRE1C variant and TCR beta V- and J-gene trimming emerged from a later analysis. In an earlier analysis, in some 500 donors, most V segments appeared productive either ~90% or ~30% of the time.

The sample taken for sequencing was PBMCs. This receptor was obtained from a middle-aged woman in good health and CMV-seronegative.

The CDR3 region is CASSFSQGPQETQYF. The CDR3 DNA is TGTGCCAGCAGCTTTTCACAGGGGCCGCAAGAGACCCAGTACTTC. V is TRBV7-9 and J is TRBJ2-5; 7 bases are shared with TRBD1. V gave up 3 bases and J gave up 2 bases; unmatched junction bases: 6. Germline CDR1 and CDR2: SEHNR and FQNEAQ (reference sequence). CDR3 length: 15 residues.